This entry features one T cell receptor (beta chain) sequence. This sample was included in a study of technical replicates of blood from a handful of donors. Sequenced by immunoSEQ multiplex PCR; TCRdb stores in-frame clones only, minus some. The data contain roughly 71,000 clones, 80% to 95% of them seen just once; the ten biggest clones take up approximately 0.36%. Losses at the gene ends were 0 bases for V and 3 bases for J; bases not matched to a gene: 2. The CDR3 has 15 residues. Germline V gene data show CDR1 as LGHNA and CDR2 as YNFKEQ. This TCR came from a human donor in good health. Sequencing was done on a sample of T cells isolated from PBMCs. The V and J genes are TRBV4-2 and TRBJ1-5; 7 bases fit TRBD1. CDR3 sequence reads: CASSQDGTANQPQHF. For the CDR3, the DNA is TGTGCCAGCAGCCAAGATGGGACAGCCAATCAGCCCCAGCATTTT.